This T cell receptor beta chain is from a study of T cell changes during pregnancy in multiple sclerosis. Germline CDR1 reads SGHTA; CDR2 reads FQGNSA. The CDR3 has 13 residues. V was shortened by 1 base and J by 7 bases, with 11 bases between the two germline ends. Here immunoSEQ multiplex PCR was the method, and the copy in TCRdb shows in-frame clones only, minus some. The repertoire holds about 59,000 clones, with 92% as singletons. The specimen comprised peripheral blood, sampled in the first trimester of pregnancy. The source is a female donor with multiple sclerosis, enrolled in a pregnancy study. This chain connects TRBV7-2 to TRBJ2-7, with a weak D call TRBD2 (5 bases). The CDR3 nucleotides read TGTGCCAGCAGCTTAGGCCCCACGGGAGAGCAGTACTTC. This codes for CASSLGPTGEQYF.